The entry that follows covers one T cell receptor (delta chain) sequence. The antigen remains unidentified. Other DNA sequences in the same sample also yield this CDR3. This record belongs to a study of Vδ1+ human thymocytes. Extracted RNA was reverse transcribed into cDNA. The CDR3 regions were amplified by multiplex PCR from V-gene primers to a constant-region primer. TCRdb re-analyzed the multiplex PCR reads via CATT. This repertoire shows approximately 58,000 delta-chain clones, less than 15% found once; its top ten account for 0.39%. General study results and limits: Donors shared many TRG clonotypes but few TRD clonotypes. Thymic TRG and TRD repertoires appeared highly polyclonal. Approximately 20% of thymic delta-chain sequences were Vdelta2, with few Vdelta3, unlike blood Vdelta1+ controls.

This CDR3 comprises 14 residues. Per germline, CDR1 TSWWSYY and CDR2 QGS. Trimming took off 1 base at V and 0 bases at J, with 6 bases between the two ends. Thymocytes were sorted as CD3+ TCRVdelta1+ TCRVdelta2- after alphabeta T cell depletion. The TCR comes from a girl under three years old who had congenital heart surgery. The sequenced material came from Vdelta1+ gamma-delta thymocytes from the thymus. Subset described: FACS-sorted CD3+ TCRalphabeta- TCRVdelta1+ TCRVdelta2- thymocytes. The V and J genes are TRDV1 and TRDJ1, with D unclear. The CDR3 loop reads CALGEPCYTDKLIF. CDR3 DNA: TGTGCTCTTGGGGAACCCTGTTACACCGATAAACTCATCTTT.